This passage covers 22 T cell receptor beta chains from one sample sequenced in a study of identical twins. Each CDR3 protein gets one entry after TCRdb re-called the 5' RACE reads with MiXCR. The table lists 200,000 to 300,000 distinct CDR3 sequences, approximately 7.8% of them singletons. The same sample was also used in a study of yellow fever vaccine responses in identical twins.

Sequencing used CD8+ T cells sorted from blood. The receptor set was obtained from a woman aged 18-29 years in good health.

There are many counts of this clonotype. The V call is TRBV7-7, the J call TRBJ2-1, with 11 positions matching TRBD2. This CDR3 has 15 residues. Germline V lookup: CDR1 SSHAT, CDR2 FNYEAQ (reference sequence). V lost 5 bases and J lost 15; bases outside the gene matches: 15. CDR3 DNA sequence: TGTGCCAGCAGCCGCCAGGCGCTAGCGGGAGGAGGAGGGTTCTTC. Protein product: CASSRQALAGGGGFF.

Many counts were recorded for this clonotype. V gene TRBV7-2 combines with J gene TRBJ2-1, with TRBD2 identical over 11 bases. Germline CDR1 SGHTA, CDR2 FQGNSA. V dropped 6 bases and J dropped 10; count of bases not matched to a gene: 5. The CDR3 consists of 13 residues. The CDR3 sequence: CASSYRTSGEQFF. CDR3 bases: TGTGCCAGCAGTTACAGGACTAGCGGGGAGCAGTTCTTC.

The rearrangement uses TRBV4-1 and TRBJ2-3; the D is unclear. V gave up 0 bases and J gave up 0 bases, with 16 bases separating them. Germline V CDR1 and CDR2: MGHRA, YSYEKL. The CDR3 extends over 18 amino acids. Here the CDR3 DNA reads TGCGCCAGCAGCCAAGAAACCAGCTACCAGTCTAGCACAGATACGCAGTATTTT. It is translated as CASSQETSYQSSTDTQYF.

This clonotype showed up just a few times. The chain joins TRBV4-1 to TRBJ2-1, with a possible D match to TRBD2 (6 bases). CDR1 is MGHRA, CDR2 YSYEKL, per germline. CDR3 length: 15 amino acids. V lost 1 base and J 1 base, leaving 8 bases between the germline ends. The CDR3 here is CASSQAAGSYNEQFF. CDR3 bases: TGCGCCAGCAGCCAAGCAGCGGGTTCCTACAATGAGCAGTTCTTC.

This clonotype was seen many times. The chain uses TRBV7-9 and TRBJ2-1; possibly TRBD2 for D (5 bases). This CDR3 region has 15 residues. Trimming left V 3 bases short and J 0 bases short, with 9 bases between. The germline CDR1 and CDR2 sequences are SEHNR and FQNEAQ (reference sequence). The CDR3 sequence: CASSFPGSSYNEQFF. The CDR3 DNA is TGTGCCAGCAGCTTCCCGGGGAGCTCCTACAATGAGCAGTTCTTC.

The chain recombines TRBV27 with TRBJ2-1; TRBD1 might be the D (5 bases). The CDR3 consists of 16 residues. Germline V CDR1 and CDR2: MNHEY, SMNVEV (reference sequence). V lost 6 bases to trimming and J lost 7 bases, with 22 bases between them. CDR3 DNA sequence: TGTGCCAGCAGCAAAAGAAGGCAGGGTCGTGTGAATGAGCAGTTCTTC. It encodes CASSKRRQGRVNEQFF.

This clonotype was seen at least ten times. V is TRBV4-1 and J is TRBJ2-1, with 7 bases that match TRBD1. Trimming removed 1 base from V and 0 bases from J; junction bases left unmatched: 6. The germline V gene encodes CDR1 MGHRA and CDR2 YSYEKL. This CDR3 region has 17 residues. CDR3: CASSQALGGSSYNEQFF. DNA for the CDR3: TGCGCCAGCAGCCAAGCTCTAGGGGGCAGCTCCTACAATGAGCAGTTCTTC.

This clonotype was observed a few times. This sequence joins TRBV11-2 and TRBJ2-1, with 13 nucleotides matching TRBD2. Germline loops: CDR1 SGHAT, CDR2 FQNNGV. This CDR3 is built from 15 residues. V was pared by 5 bases and J by 8 bases, with 6 bases of the junction left unmatched. The CDR3 sequence is CASSPRTSGSYEQFF. The CDR3 bases are TGTGCCAGCAGCCCCAGGACTAGCGGGAGCTATGAGCAGTTCTTC.

The table lists this clonotype with a few counts. The chain is built from TRBV12-3 or TRBV12-4 and TRBJ1-2; no clear D. Between the trimmed V and J ends, which lost 3 bases and 6 bases, there was a span of 11 bases. The CDR3 contains 13 residues. Here the CDR3 reads CASSFVIIDGYTF. The CDR3 DNA follows: TGTGCCAGCAGTTTTGTGATAATCGATGGCTACACCTTC.

CDR3 amino acids: CASSLLAGPGEETQYF. As DNA, the CDR3 is TGTGCCAGCAGTTTACTCGCGGGGCCCGGGGAAGAGACCCAGTACTTC. The V gene is TRBV28, the J gene TRBJ2-5; possibly TRBD2 for D (6 bases). Germline V gene sequence: CDR1 MDHEN, CDR2 SYDVKM. The V end lost 2 bases, the J end lost 3 bases, and 16 bases lay between the germline ends. CDR3 length: 16 residues.

The rearrangement links TRBV24-1 to TRBJ2-2, with D maybe TRBD2 (5 bases). This CDR3 has 17 residues. Germline V CDR1 and CDR2: KGHDR, SFDVKD. The V end lost 1 base, the J end lost 2 bases, and 13 bases lay between the germline ends. The CDR3, as DNA: TGTGCCACCAGTGATTTTAGAGGGAGCGGTAACACCGGGGAGCTGTTTTTT. Its translation: CATSDFRGSGNTGELFF.

This clonotype was seen a handful of times. The chain links TRBV2 to TRBJ2-5, with 7 bases matching TRBD2. This CDR3 spans 18 amino acids. Germline CDR1 reads SNHLY; CDR2 reads FYNNEI. V lost 5 bases, J lost 4 bases, and 19 bases stayed unmatched. Written as DNA, the CDR3 is TGTGCCAGCAGTTCCCCGTGGGCGGCCAGCGGGATAGGAGAGACCCAGTACTTC. This codes for CASSSPWAASGIGETQYF.

This clonotype was seen many times. This CDR3 reads CASSSGPRREETQYF. As DNA, the CDR3 is TGTGCCAGCAGCTCCGGTCCTCGACGGGAAGAGACCCAGTACTTC. This chain uses TRBV7-9 with TRBJ2-5; no clear D. With 4 bases removed from V and 3 bases from J, the gap between germline ends came to 15 bases. Germline CDR1 SEHNR, CDR2 FQNEAQ (reference sequence). The CDR3 sequence is 15 residues long.

This clonotype came up many times. The rearrangement links TRBV5-6 to TRBJ1-1; TRBD1 aligns across 8 bases. The CDR3 consists of 16 residues. V shed 2 bases, J shed 5 bases, and the junction held 11 bases outside the gene matches. Germline V gene sequence: CDR1 SGHDT, CDR2 YYEEEE. The CDR3 loop is CASSFLRDRSRTEAFF. The DNA for the CDR3 is TGTGCCAGCAGCTTCCTTCGGGACAGGAGTCGTACTGAAGCTTTCTTT.

There are many counts of this clonotype. V is TRBV12-3 or TRBV12-4 and J is TRBJ1-5, with D hard to call. Trimming removed 1 base at V and 12 bases at J, with 7 bases between. CDR3 length: 11 residues. The CDR3 DNA follows: TGTGCCAGCAGTTTAGGCGGGGTCCAGCATTTT. Protein product: CASSLGGVQHF.

V and J are TRBV2 and TRBJ2-1; D might be TRBD2 (6 bases). There are 13 residues in the CDR3. Germline lookup yields CDR1 SNHLY and CDR2 FYNNEI. V lost 2 bases and J 7 bases, leaving 9 bases between the germline ends. This CDR3 reads CASSEWRENEQFF. CDR3 nucleotide sequence: TGTGCCAGCAGTGAATGGAGGGAAAATGAGCAGTTCTTC.

This chain links TRBV9 with TRBJ2-7; TRBD1 agrees at 8 bases. The CDR3 has 14 amino acids. The V gene end was trimmed by 4 bases and the J gene end by 3 bases; junction bases not matched to a gene: 6. Germline CDR1 and CDR2: SGDLS and YYNGEE. Here the CDR3 DNA reads TGTGCCAGCAGCCCCGCGGACAGGGACTACGAGCAGTACTTC. This gives the protein CASSPADRDYEQYF.

This clonotype was seen at least ten times. This chain uses TRBV29-1 with TRBJ2-7; D not certain. CDR1 and CDR2 from the germline V gene are SQVTM and ANQGSEA. This CDR3 has 13 residues. V shed 6 bases and J shed 12 bases, with 24 bases lying between them. CDR3 sequence reads: CSVAKVYKSLGYV. For the CDR3, the DNA is TGCAGCGTCGCTAAGGTTTACAAGTCTTTAGGGTACGTC.

This clonotype appeared many times. V usage is TRBV12-3 or TRBV12-4 and J usage is TRBJ1-2; D is undetermined. CDR3 length: 13 amino acids. V was shortened by 6 bases and J by 0 bases, with 8 bases between the two germline ends. CDR3 coding DNA: TGTGCCAGCAGCCCCGATGCTAACTATGGCTACACCTTC. It yields the protein CASSPDANYGYTF.

At least ten counts were recorded for this clonotype. The V gene is TRBV4-1, the J gene TRBJ1-6; D is ambiguous. The V gene lost 0 bases and the J gene lost 8 bases, with 5 bases spanning the gap. This CDR3 has 13 residues. Germline CDR1 reads MGHRA; CDR2 reads YSYEKL. Here the CDR3 reads CASSQDSDSPLHF. The CDR3 DNA sequence: TGCGCCAGCAGCCAAGATTCCGATTCACCCCTCCACTTT.

The V gene is TRBV3-1, the J gene TRBJ2-7, with TRBD2 identical over 8 bases. Germline CDR1 is LGHDT and CDR2 is YNNKEL (reference sequence). Germline trimming cut 1 base from V and 2 bases from J; bases unmatched to any gene: 4. The CDR3 runs 15 residues. CDR3 amino acids: CASSQGAGGPYEQYF. The CDR3 nucleotides read TGTGCCAGCAGCCAAGGGGCGGGAGGCCCCTACGAGCAGTACTTC.

This clonotype was seen at least ten times. CDR3 loop: CASSFFPDPRPGNEQFF. Here the CDR3 DNA reads TGTGCCAGCAGTTTCTTCCCAGACCCTCGTCCGGGGAATGAGCAGTTCTTC. V gene TRBV12-3 or TRBV12-4 combines with J gene TRBJ2-1, with a possible D match to TRBD2 (5 bases). V lost 3 bases, J lost 7 bases, and 22 bases lay in between. CDR3 length: 17 amino acids.